The 17 T cell receptor beta chains in this list originate from one sample, sequenced in a study of blood T cell repertoires in COVID-19. Repertoires were generated with immunoSEQ multiplex PCR, while TCRdb's copy carries only in-frame clones and drops some. The table includes 84,000 or so clones, roughly 78% detected once. The sample comprised peripheral blood. The source is a man aged 60-69 years with COVID-19, enrolled during active disease.

The chain has TRBV6-5 and TRBJ2-7; 10 bases are shared with TRBD2. CDR1 and CDR2 (germline): MNHEY, SVGAGI. Unmatched junction bases numbered 11, after V lost 8 bases and J lost 4 bases. This CDR3 has 15 amino acids. This CDR3 is CASGSLAGSQYEQYF. The CDR3 nucleotides are TGTGCCAGCGGATCACTAGCGGGGAGCCAATACGAGCAGTACTTC.

This clone has just a few counts. The V call is TRBV4-1, the J call TRBJ2-1; 9 bases are a match to TRBD2. The CDR3 covers 17 residues. Germline assignment: CDR1 MGHRA and CDR2 YSYEKL. V shed 3 bases, J shed 5 bases, and the junction held 11 bases outside the gene matches. The CDR3 sequence is CASSQGGRASGDNEQFF. The CDR3 nucleotides read TGCGCCAGCAGCCAGGGCGGTAGGGCTAGCGGGGACAATGAGCAGTTCTTC.

V and J are TRBV6-5 and TRBJ2-1; TRBD2 agrees at 7 bases. The CDR3 has 14 amino acids. V gave up 6 bases and J gave up 10 bases; unmatched junction bases: 12. Germline V gene sequence: CDR1 MNHEY, CDR2 SVGAGI. The CDR3 DNA reads TGTGCCAGCAGACACCGGGAGGAGGGCCGCGAGCAGTTCTTC. Encoded protein: CASRHREEGREQFF.

The sample holds one count of this clone. V and J are TRBV24-1 and TRBJ2-1; D not certain. The germline V gene has CDR1 KGHDR and CDR2 SFDVKD. The CDR3 is made up of 13 amino acids. V was pared by 3 bases and J by 7 bases, with 9 bases between. DNA of the CDR3: TGTGCCACCAGTGATCCTAGTATAAATGAGCAGTTCTTC. Protein sequence: CATSDPSINEQFF.

The chain recombines TRBV29-1 with TRBJ1-6; 8 bases are a match to TRBD1. The CDR3 is made up of 14 amino acids. The germline CDR1 and CDR2 sequences are SQVTM and ANQGSEA. V shed 2 bases and J 10 bases; nucleotides not matched to a gene: 7. The CDR3 region is CSVEQGALESPLHF. CDR3 DNA: TGCAGCGTTGAACAGGGGGCGTTAGAATCACCCCTCCACTTT.

The genes are TRBV9 and TRBJ2-1; the match to TRBD2 covers 10 bases. With V trimmed by 4 bases and J by 5 bases, 6 bases remained unmatched. Per the germline V gene, CDR1 is SGDLS and CDR2 is YYNGEE. The CDR3 spans 15 residues. The CDR3 DNA reads as TGTGCCAGCAGCCTCACTAGCGGGGCTCACAATGAGCAGTTCTTC. Protein product: CASSLTSGAHNEQFF.

The chain joins TRBV4-3 to TRBJ1-3; no clear D gene. The germline V gene encodes CDR1 LGHNA and CDR2 YSLEER. This CDR3 comprises 15 residues. Deletions cut 0 bases from V and 2 bases from J, with 8 bases between. The CDR3 nucleotides are TGCGCCAGCAGCCAAGATAGAGGTGCTGGAAACACCATATATTTT. Translating gives CASSQDRGAGNTIYF.

This clone appeared a single time. The J gene is TRBJ2-5, the V gene TRBV9, with unresolved D. The CDR3 consists of 15 residues. V was clipped by 0 bases and J by 2 bases, with 11 bases between them. Germline assignment: CDR1 SGDLS and CDR2 YYNGEE. The CDR3 loop reads CASSVAGLPQETQYF. DNA of the CDR3: TGTGCCAGCAGCGTAGCTGGGCTACCTCAAGAGACCCAGTACTTC.

The chain couples TRBV6-7 to TRBJ2-7; TRBD2 is a possible D gene (6 bases). TRBV6-7 is an open reading frame whose function is uncertain. The V gene lost 7 bases and the J gene lost 2 bases, with 21 bases spanning the gap. This CDR3 has 16 residues. The CDR3 sequence is CASTNSRCGDTYEQYF. The CDR3 bases are TGTGCCAGCACTAACTCTCGCTGCGGGGATACCTACGAGCAGTACTTC.

This chain connects TRBV9 to TRBJ2-7; possibly TRBD1 for D (6 bases). The CDR3 is 14 amino acids. Germline CDR1 SGDLS, CDR2 YYNGEE. The ends were cut back, 4 bases at V and 1 base at J, with 12 bases in the middle. The DNA for the CDR3 is TGTGCCAGCAGCCCAAGGACAGATTCCTACGAGCAGTACTTC. It yields the protein CASSPRTDSYEQYF.

This clone was counted only a few times. The rearrangement uses TRBV6-5 and TRBJ1-6; no clear D gene. The CDR3 totals 15 residues. V was cut by 11 bases and J by 0 bases, with 14 bases left in between. Germline V gene data show CDR1 as MNHEY and CDR2 as SVGAGI. The CDR3 DNA sequence: TGTGCCGCCACCGAGTTAAGCTCCTATAATTCACCCCTCCACTTT. This codes for CAATELSSYNSPLHF.

The rearrangement joins TRBV12-5 to TRBJ2-7, with TRBD2 matching over 7 bases. The germline CDR1 and CDR2 sequences are LGHNT and FRNRAP. The CDR3 spans 19 residues. J gave up 3 bases and V 4 bases, and 21 bases lay outside the gene matches. Here the CDR3 reads CASGSGRGGGLNIHYEQYF. The CDR3 nucleotides read TGTGCTAGTGGTTCCGGACGCGGGGGAGGGCTAAACATTCACTACGAGCAGTACTTC.

J is TRBJ2-1 and V is TRBV2, with D uncertain. Per the germline V gene, CDR1 is SNHLY and CDR2 is FYNNEI. The CDR3 is 13 residues long. V was trimmed by 1 base and J by 5 bases, leaving 6 bases between them. CDR3 protein: CASSEELHNEQFF. The DNA for the CDR3 is TGTGCCAGCAGTGAAGAACTGCACAATGAGCAGTTCTTC.

The rearrangement links TRBV25-1 to TRBJ1-4, with 9 bases identical to TRBD1. The CDR3 runs 13 residues. V was pared by 4 bases and J by 7 bases, with 1 base of the junction left unmatched. The germline gives CDR1 MGHDK, CDR2 SYGVNS. DNA for the CDR3: TGTGCCAGCAGTGTGACAGGGGGTGAAAAACTGTTTTTT. This sequence encodes CASSVTGGEKLFF. Together with reference TRBV25-1 and TRBJ1-4, the CDR3 gives the full variable domain: EADIYQTPRYLVIGTGKKITLECSQTMGHDKMYWYQQDPGMELHLIHYSYGVNSTEKGDLSSESTVSRIRTEHFPLTLESARPSHTSQYLCASSVTGGEKLFFGSGTQLSVL.

The CDR3 DNA follows: TGTGCCACCAGCAGAGAGCGGGGGGCTGATGGCTACACCTTC. This sequence encodes CATSRERGADGYTF. The chain links TRBV15 to TRBJ1-2; D perhaps matches TRBD1 (6 bases). Deletions cut 0 bases from V and 6 bases from J, with 11 bases between. Germline V gives CDR1 LNHNV, CDR2 YYDKDF (reference sequence). The CDR3 totals 14 residues.

V usage is TRBV7-8 and J usage is TRBJ2-7; a weak D match, TRBD2 (6 bases). This CDR3 region has 17 residues. Germline-derived CDR1 and CDR2 are SGHVS and FQNEAQ. V shed 0 bases and J shed 5 bases, with 20 bases lying between them. CDR3 protein: CASSLATHGSWRHEQYF. CDR3 nucleotides: TGTGCCAGCAGCTTAGCCACCCACGGGAGCTGGCGCCACGAGCAGTACTTC.

The chain recombines TRBV9 with TRBJ2-7; perhaps TRBD1 as D (6 bases). The CDR3 consists of 13 residues. CDR1 is SGDLS and CDR2 is YYNGEE in the germline V gene. Trimming cost V 0 bases and J 6 bases, with 10 bases left between them. The CDR3 DNA is TGTGCCAGCAGCGTAGGAGGGGGTGGCGAGCAGTACTTC. Translation: CASSVGGGGEQYF.